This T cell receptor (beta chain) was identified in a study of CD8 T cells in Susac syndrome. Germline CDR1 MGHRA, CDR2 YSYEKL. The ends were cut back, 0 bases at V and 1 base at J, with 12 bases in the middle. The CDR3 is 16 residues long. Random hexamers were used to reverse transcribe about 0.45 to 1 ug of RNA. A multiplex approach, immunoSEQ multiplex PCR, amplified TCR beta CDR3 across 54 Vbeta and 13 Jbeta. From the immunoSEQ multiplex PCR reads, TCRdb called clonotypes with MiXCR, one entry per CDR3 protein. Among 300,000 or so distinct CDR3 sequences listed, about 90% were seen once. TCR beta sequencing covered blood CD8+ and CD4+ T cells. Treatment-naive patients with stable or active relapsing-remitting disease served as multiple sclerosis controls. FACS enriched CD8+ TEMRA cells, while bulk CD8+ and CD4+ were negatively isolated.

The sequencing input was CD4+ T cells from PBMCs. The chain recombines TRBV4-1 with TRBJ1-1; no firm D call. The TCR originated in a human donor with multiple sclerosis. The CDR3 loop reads CASSQDPRRTNTEAFF. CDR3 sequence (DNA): TGCGCCAGCAGCCAAGATCCGAGGCGGACGAACACTGAAGCTTTCTTT.